The following is a T cell receptor beta chain sequence with its context. Its antigen is unknown. The ends lost 5 bases at V and 5 bases at J; junction bases unmatched: 3. Germline-derived CDR1 and CDR2 are SGHTA and FQGNSA. CDR3 length: 12 residues. The record originates from a study of cytomegalovirus exposure and HLA in healthy donors. It was with 60 Vbeta and 13 Jbeta primers that the PCR ran. Here immunoSEQ multiplex PCR was the method, and the copy in TCRdb shows in-frame clones only, minus some. The repertoire consists of around 87,000 clones, with approximately 80% occurring once and the leading ten covering approximately 3%. Study-level results: It was assumed in the presence/absence analyses that sequencing depth was roughly uniform across donors. A later analysis found common viral pathogens apparently linked to several of the most significant clusters.

This chain links TRBV7-2 with TRBJ2-7, with 7 bases matching TRBD1. Sequences were obtained from PBMCs. This TCR was recovered from a man in his forties or fifties in good health and CMV-seronegative. In nucleotides, the CDR3 is TGTGCCAGCAGCCCTACAGGGGACGAGCAGTACTTC. Protein: CASSPTGDEQYF.